This T cell receptor (beta chain) appears in the sequencing data of a study of glioma-infiltrating T cells. Trimming left V 8 bases short and J 1 base short, with 13 bases between. The CDR3 sequence is 14 residues long. CDR1 is SGHRS and CDR2 is YFSETQ in the germline V gene. Using RNA template, CDR3s of TCR alpha and beta were amplified with iRepertoire arm-PCR. TCRdb re-called the multiplex PCR reads through MiXCR, storing one row per CDR3 protein. The data hold 40,000 or so distinct CDR3 sequences, with 20% to 25% observed a single time. This clonotype was seen ten or more times. The chain uses TRBV5-1 and TRBJ1-3, with no clear D. Specimen: glioma tissue, nonneoplastic brain tissue, or PBMCs (not recorded which). The receptor was isolated from a human donor with low-grade glioma or glioblastoma, undergoing nonglioma brain surgery, or in good health (not recorded which). CDR3: CASSTADSGNTIYF. DNA of the CDR3: TGCGCCAGTTCGACTGCAGATTCTGGAAACACCATATATTTT.